The T cell receptor (beta chain) under discussion was sequenced for a study of sequential checkpoint blockade in melanoma. Study-level background: Arm A got nivolumab then ipilimumab; arm B the reverse, 1:1.

Regarding treatment: randomized to nivolumab then ipilimumab (arm A) or the reverse (arm B). Live CD3+CD8+ CD19− CD56− cells were sorted from PBMCs. V lost 5 bases, J lost 4 bases, and 3 bases stayed unmatched. The CDR3 spans 14 residues. Germline lookup yields CDR1 SSHAT and CDR2 FNYEAQ (reference sequence). The assay was immunoSEQ multiplex PCR, and TCRdb's table has in-frame clones only and misses some. The sample records 15,000 to 20,000 clones, roughly 73% being singletons. This clone was seen a handful of times. Sequenced here: CD8+ T cells sorted from blood (inferred from file names), sampled from a patient given nivolumab and ipilimumab in sequence. The receptor comes from a human donor with melanoma. The chain employs TRBV7-7 and TRBJ1-4; 8 bases map to TRBD1. The CDR3 loop is CASSRGQGNEKLFF. In DNA, the CDR3 is TGTGCCAGCAGCCGAGGACAGGGTAATGAAAAACTGTTTTTT. The variable domain in full, with the rest retrieved from reference TRBV7-7 and TRBJ1-4, is GAGVSQSPRYKVTKRGQDVTLRCDPISSHATLYWYQQALGQGPEFLTYFNYEAQPDKSGLPSDRFSAERPEGSISTLTIQRTEQRDSAMYRCASSRGQGNEKLFFGSGTQLSVL.